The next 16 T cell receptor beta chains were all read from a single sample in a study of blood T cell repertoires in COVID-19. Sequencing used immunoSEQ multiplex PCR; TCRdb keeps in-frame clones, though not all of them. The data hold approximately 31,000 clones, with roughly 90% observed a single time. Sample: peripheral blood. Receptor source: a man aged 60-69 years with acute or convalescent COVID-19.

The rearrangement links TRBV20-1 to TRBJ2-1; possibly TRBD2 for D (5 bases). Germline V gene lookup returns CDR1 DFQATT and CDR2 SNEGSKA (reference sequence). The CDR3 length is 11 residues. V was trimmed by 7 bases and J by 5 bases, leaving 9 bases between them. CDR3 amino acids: CSGAGDNEQFF. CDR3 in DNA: TGCAGTGGGGCGGGTGACAATGAGCAGTTCTTC.

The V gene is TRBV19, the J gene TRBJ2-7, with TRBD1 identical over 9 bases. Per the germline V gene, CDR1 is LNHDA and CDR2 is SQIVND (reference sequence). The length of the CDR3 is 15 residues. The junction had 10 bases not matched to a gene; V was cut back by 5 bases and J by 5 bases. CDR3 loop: CASSSGGTGLDEQYF. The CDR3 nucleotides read TGTGCCAGTAGTTCAGGGGGGACAGGGCTAGACGAGCAGTACTTC.

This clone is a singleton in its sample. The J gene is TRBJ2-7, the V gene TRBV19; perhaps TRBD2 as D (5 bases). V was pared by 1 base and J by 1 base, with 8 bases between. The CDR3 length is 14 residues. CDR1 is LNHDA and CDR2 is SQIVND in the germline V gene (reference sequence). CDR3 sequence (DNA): TGTGCCAGTAGTATAGGGACTCCGTCCTACGAGCAGTACTTC. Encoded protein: CASSIGTPSYEQYF.

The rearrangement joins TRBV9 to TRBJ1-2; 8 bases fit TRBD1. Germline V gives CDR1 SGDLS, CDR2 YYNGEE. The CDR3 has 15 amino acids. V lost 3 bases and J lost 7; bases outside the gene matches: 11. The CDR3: CASSATGQAISGYTF. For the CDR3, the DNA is TGTGCCAGCAGCGCCACGGGACAGGCGATAAGTGGCTACACCTTC. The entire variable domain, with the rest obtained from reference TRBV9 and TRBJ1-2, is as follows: DSGVTQTPKHLITATGQRVTLRCSPRSGDLSVYWYQQSLDQGLQFLIQYYNGEERAKGNILERFSAQQFPDLHSELNLSSLELGDSALYFCASSATGQAISGYTFGSGTRLTVV.

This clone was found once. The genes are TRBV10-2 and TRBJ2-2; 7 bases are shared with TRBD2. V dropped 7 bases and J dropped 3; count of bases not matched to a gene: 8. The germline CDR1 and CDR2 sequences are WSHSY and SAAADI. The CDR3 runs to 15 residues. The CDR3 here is CASNAGTTYTGELFF. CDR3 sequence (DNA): TGCGCCAGCAATGCCGGGACTACCTACACCGGGGAGCTGTTTTTT.

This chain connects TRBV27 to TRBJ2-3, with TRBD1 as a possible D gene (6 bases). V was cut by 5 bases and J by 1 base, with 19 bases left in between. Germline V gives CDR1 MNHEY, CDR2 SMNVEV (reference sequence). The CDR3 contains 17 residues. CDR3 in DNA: TGTGCCAGCAGTGGGCTAGTCAGGGGTCGCGGCACAGATACGCAGTATTTT. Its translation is CASSGLVRGRGTDTQYF.

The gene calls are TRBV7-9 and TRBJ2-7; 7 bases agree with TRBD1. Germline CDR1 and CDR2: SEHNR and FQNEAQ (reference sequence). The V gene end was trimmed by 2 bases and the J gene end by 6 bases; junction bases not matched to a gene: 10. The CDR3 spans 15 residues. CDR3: CASSLRGTEGSEQYF. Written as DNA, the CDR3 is TGTGCCAGCAGCTTACGAGGGACAGAAGGAAGCGAGCAGTACTTC.

The CDR3 DNA follows: TGTGCCAGCTTCAAGCGGGAGGCAGATACGCAGTATTTT. Its protein is CASFKREADTQYF. This rearrangement joins TRBV12-3 or TRBV12-4 to TRBJ2-3; 9 bases fit TRBD2. The CDR3 length is 13 residues. After removal of 8 bases from V and 4 bases from J, the junction contained 4 bases not matched to a gene.

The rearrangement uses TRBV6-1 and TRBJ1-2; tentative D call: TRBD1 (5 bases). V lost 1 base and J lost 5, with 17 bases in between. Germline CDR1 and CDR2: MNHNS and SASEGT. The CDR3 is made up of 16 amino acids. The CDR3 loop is CASSEGWGVYGYGYTF. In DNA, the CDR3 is TGTGCCAGCAGTGAAGGGTGGGGGGTATATGGGTATGGCTACACCTTC.

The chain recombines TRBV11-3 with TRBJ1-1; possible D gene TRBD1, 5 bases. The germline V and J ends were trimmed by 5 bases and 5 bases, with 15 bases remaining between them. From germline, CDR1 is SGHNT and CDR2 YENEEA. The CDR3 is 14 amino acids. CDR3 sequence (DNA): TGTGCCAGCAGCCCAATTTGGGGGGAAACTGAAGCTTTCTTT. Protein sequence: CASSPIWGETEAFF.

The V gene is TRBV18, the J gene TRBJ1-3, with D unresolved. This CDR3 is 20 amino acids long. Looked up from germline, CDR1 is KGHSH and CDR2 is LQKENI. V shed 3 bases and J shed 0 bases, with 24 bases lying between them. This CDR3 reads CASSPYHRQEGLLSGNTIYF. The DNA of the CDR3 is TGTGCCAGCTCACCTTATCACCGCCAAGAGGGTCTCCTCTCTGGAAACACCATATATTTT.

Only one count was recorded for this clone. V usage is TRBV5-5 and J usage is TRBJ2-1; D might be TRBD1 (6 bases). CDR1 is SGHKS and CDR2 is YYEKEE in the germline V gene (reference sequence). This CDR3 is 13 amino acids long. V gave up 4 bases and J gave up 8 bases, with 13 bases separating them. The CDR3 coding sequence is TGTGCCAGCAGCCACCCCACAGGGTATGAGCAGTTCTTC. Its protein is CASSHPTGYEQFF.

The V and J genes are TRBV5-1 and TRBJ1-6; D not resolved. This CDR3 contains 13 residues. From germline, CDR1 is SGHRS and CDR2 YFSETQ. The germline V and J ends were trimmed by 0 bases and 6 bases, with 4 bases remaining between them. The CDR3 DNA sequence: TGCGCCAGCAGCTTGGACAGTAATTCACCCCTCCACTTT. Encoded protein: CASSLDSNSPLHF.

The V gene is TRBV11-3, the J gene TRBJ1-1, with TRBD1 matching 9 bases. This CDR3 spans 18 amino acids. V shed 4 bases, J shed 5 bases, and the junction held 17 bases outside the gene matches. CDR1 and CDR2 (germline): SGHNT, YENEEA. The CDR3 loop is CASSSWIGTGRVLTEAFF. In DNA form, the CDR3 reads TGTGCCAGCAGCTCCTGGATAGGGACAGGGAGGGTGTTAACTGAAGCTTTCTTT.

The CDR3 DNA reads as TGTGCCAGTAGTATAGGAGTCCTAGCCTTAAATGAGCAGTTCTTC. This sequence encodes CASSIGVLALNEQFF. The chain uses TRBV19 and TRBJ2-1; TRBD2 might be the D (5 bases). Deletions cut 1 base from V and 7 bases from J, with 14 bases between. CDR1 and CDR2 (germline): LNHDA, SQIVND (reference sequence). The CDR3 sequence is 15 residues long.

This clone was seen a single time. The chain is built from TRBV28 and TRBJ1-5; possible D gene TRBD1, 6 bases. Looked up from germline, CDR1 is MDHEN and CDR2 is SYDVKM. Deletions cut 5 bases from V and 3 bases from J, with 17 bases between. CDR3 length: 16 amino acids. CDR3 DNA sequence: TGTGCCAGCAGTCCCGCGAGGGGGGGGGCCAATCAGCCCCAGCATTTT. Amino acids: CASSPARGGANQPQHF.